This T cell receptor beta chain was sequenced during a study of beta chain features in type 1 diabetes. Broader study findings: Shortening of TCRB CDR3s, moderate but significant, appeared in all four CD4+ subsets of Type 1 diabetes patients.

V lost 0 bases, J lost 3 bases, and 8 bases lay in between. Germline values: CDR1 GTSNPN, CDR2 SVGIG (reference sequence). The CDR3 is made up of 13 amino acids. The sequenced template was cDNA made from the entire isolated RNA. Approximately 4 million reads on average were seen across naive, central memory and regulatory T cell samples. Libraries were prepared by immunoSEQ multiplex PCR; TCRdb keeps only in-frame clonotypes and omits some of them. The sample consists of around 260,000 clones, around 25% of them appearing once. This clone has only a few counts. The antigen remains unidentified. This receptor was taken from a woman aged 25 to 39 with type 1 diabetes. This chain connects TRBV30 to TRBJ1-2, with D possibly matching TRBD1 (5 bases). Sequenced: naive CD4+ T cells from blood. The CDR3 spells CAWSVGGDYGYTF. The CDR3 DNA reads TGTGCCTGGAGTGTAGGAGGGGACTATGGCTACACCTTC.